This passage covers 10 T cell receptor beta chains from one sample sequenced in a study of Ad26.COV2.S vaccination and SARS-CoV-2 variants. The treatment was: 15 to 20 received Ad26.COV2.S at low or high dose, single or two shots; about 5 received placebo; per-sample allocation not given. Day 63 after the first injection of vaccine or placebo was the sampling time. Profiling relied on immunoSEQ multiplex PCR, and the TCRdb table lists in-frame clones only, not all of them. The table lists some 390,000 clones, approximately 90% of them singletons. This specimen consisted of peripheral blood, obtained in a trial of Ad26.COV2.S vaccine versus placebo. These receptors were taken from a person aged 18-65 years who received the Ad26.COV2.S COVID-19 vaccine or a placebo.

V usage is TRBV12-3 or TRBV12-4 and J usage is TRBJ1-1; D gene uncertain. Trimming stripped 7 bases from V and 4 bases from J, with 10 bases between. The CDR3 totals 12 residues. The CDR3 region has the DNA TGTGCCAGCACGTTGGGCTTCACTGAAGCTTTCTTT. This sequence encodes CASTLGFTEAFF.

J is TRBJ2-3 and V is TRBV29-1, with 14 positions matching TRBD2. The CDR3 extends over 14 amino acids. CDR1 is SQVTM and CDR2 is ANQGSEA in the germline V gene. The ends lost 7 bases at V and 5 bases at J; junction bases unmatched: 5. In DNA form, the CDR3 reads TGCAGCGGACTAGCGGGAGGGCCAGGAGATACGCAGTATTTT. This sequence encodes CSGLAGGPGDTQYF.

The chain links TRBV5-1 to TRBJ2-3, with 9 positions matching TRBD2. The trim removed 9 bases at V and 4 bases at J, leaving 18 bases unmatched. CDR1 and CDR2 (germline): SGHRS, YFSETQ. The CDR3 has 17 residues. The CDR3 DNA is TGCGCCAACCGACCCGCCTTCTTAGCGGGAGTGGCAGATACGCAGTATTTT. Protein product: CANRPAFLAGVADTQYF.

This clone was observed a single time. The V call is TRBV6-7, the J call TRBJ2-4; D might be TRBD2 (6 bases). TRBV6-7 is treated as an ORF (open reading frame) with a function not yet certain. This CDR3 has 19 residues. V lost 8 bases to trimming and J lost 9 bases, with 35 bases between them. The CDR3 reads CASQGGYKFSWWRDGIQYF. The CDR3 DNA reads as TGTGCCAGCCAAGGCGGGTATAAGTTTAGCTGGTGGCGGGATGGCATTCAGTACTTC.

The chain carries TRBV28 and TRBJ1-2, with D maybe TRBD1 (6 bases). Germline V gene data show CDR1 as MDHEN and CDR2 as SYDVKM. This CDR3 region has 13 residues. V was shortened by 7 bases and J by 4 bases, with 13 bases between the two germline ends. CDR3 loop: CASIQSGAYGYTF. The CDR3 DNA reads TGTGCCAGCATCCAGTCAGGGGCCTATGGCTACACCTTC.

CDR3 in DNA: TGTGCCAGCAGCTTAGAAGGCCCGGTTGATGAGCAGTTCTTC. It codes for CASSLEGPVDEQFF. The chain combines TRBV7-9 with TRBJ2-1, with no clear D. Per germline, CDR1 SEHNR and CDR2 FQNEAQ (reference sequence). Trimming cost V 1 base and J 8 bases, with 12 bases left between them. The CDR3 has 14 residues.

In regard to this clone: Within the sample, other DNA sequences also encode this same CDR3. V is TRBV12-3 or TRBV12-4 and J is TRBJ2-3; 7 bases align to TRBD2. V gave up 6 bases and J gave up 3 bases; unmatched junction bases: 3. This CDR3 contains 13 residues. The CDR3 nucleotides are TGTGCCAGCAGCCTTAGCGGGACAGATACGCAGTATTTT. It yields the protein CASSLSGTDTQYF.

The chain joins TRBV10-2 to TRBJ2-7; 8 bases line up with TRBD1. The V gene end was trimmed by 6 bases and the J gene end by 3 bases; junction bases not matched to a gene: 10. CDR1 is WSHSY and CDR2 is SAAADI in the germline V gene. The CDR3 loop spans 15 amino acids. The CDR3 is CASRVSTGARYEQYF. CDR3 in DNA: TGCGCCAGCAGAGTTTCGACAGGGGCTCGCTACGAGCAGTACTTC.

The CDR3 nucleotides are TGTGCCATCAGTGGAGGGGGACCGCCCGCCGGGGAGCTGTTTTTT. Protein sequence: CAISGGGPPAGELFF. The chain is built from TRBV10-3 and TRBJ2-2, with D maybe TRBD1 (6 bases). This CDR3 is 15 amino acids long. Trimming cost V 4 bases and J 6 bases, with 15 bases left between them. The germline V gene has CDR1 ENHRY and CDR2 SYGVKD.

The table lists this clone with a count of one. J is TRBJ2-2 and V is TRBV9, with 9 bases aligning to TRBD2. J was trimmed by 4 bases and V by 3 bases; bases with no gene match: 7. CDR1 SGDLS and CDR2 YYNGEE come from the germline V gene. The CDR3 loop spans 16 amino acids. The DNA of the CDR3 is TGTGCCAGCAGCGAGCCCTTAGCGGGGGTCACCGGGGAGCTGTTTTTT. Its protein is CASSEPLAGVTGELFF.